Included here is one TCR beta chain sequence, with context. Antigen unknown. The sample belongs to a study of PD-1 blockade in classical Hodgkin lymphoma. Study-level findings and limits: Patients newly diagnosed and complete responders had comparable baseline diversity.

The time point: cycle 4 day 1 (C4D1), after 6 weeks of nivolumab. Each patient experienced a relapse that followed autologous stem cell transplantation, and brentuximab vedotin exposure varied. The length of the CDR3 is 12 residues. Germline CDR1 is SQVTM and CDR2 is ANQGSEA. V gave up 7 bases and J gave up 6 bases; unmatched junction bases: 6. Only in-frame clones appear in the TCRdb table, and some are missing; sequencing was by immunoSEQ multiplex PCR. The table lists 85,000 to 90,000 clones, 90% of them singletons. Sequenced here: peripheral blood mononuclear cells (PBMCs), sampled before the fourth cycle of nivolumab. This chain uses TRBV29-1 with TRBJ1-1; 9 bases agree with TRBD1. The receptor was isolated from a human donor with classical Hodgkin lymphoma. The CDR3 nucleotides are TGCAGCGGACGACAGGGGGAAGCTGAAGCTTTCTTT. It specifies CSGRQGEAEAFF.